This section outlines one TCR beta chain sequence together with its context. Antigen: not known. The entry originates in a study of T cells in Graves' hyperthyroidism and ophthalmopathy. The wider study: The authors collected peripheral blood at initial diagnosis, before any treatment. General study results and limits: Blood shared most expanded thyroid clonotypes above 0.001.

The study left out patients who had uncontrolled infection, other autoimmune disease, pregnancy or lactation. J gave up 4 bases and V 4 bases, and 2 bases lay outside the gene matches. The CDR3 is 15 residues long. Germline values: CDR1 SNHLY, CDR2 FYNNEI. Template material for amplifying TCR beta CDR3 regions consisted of RNA transcripts. The study used the HTBI primer set for a first-round RT-PCR of the TCR CDR3. TCRdb recomputed calls from the multiplex PCR reads with MiXCR, one row per CDR3 protein. The data contain 600,000 or so distinct CDR3 sequences, roughly 15% of them singletons. This receptor was identified in a woman aged 25 to 39 with Graves' hyperthyroidism. Source material: blood. This chain joins TRBV2 and TRBJ2-1; 12 bases agree with TRBD2. For the CDR3, the DNA is TGTGCCAGCAGTGGGACTAGCGGGAAGTACAATGAGCAGTTCTTC. Protein sequence: CASSGTSGKYNEQFF.